The 20 T cell receptor beta chains reported below all come from one sample, sequenced in a study of blood T cells in healthy people across ages. Then a second PCR, running about 7 to 11 cycles, was carried out with a sample-barcoded 5' primer and a J-beta primer mix. TCRdb itself ran the 5' RACE reads through MiXCR, one entry per CDR3 protein. The top ten clones hold approximately 40% of a sample with approximately 600,000 distinct CDR3 sequences, roughly 58% of them seen once. The sequencing sample was made of blood. The receptors here all came from a man in his 60s in good health.

The rearrangement joins TRBV10-3 to TRBJ1-1, with 11 bases identical to TRBD1. The germline gives CDR1 ENHRY, CDR2 SYGVKD. The CDR3 has 15 amino acids. The trim removed 5 bases at V and 3 bases at J, leaving 5 bases unmatched. CDR3: CAISPRDRGDTEAFF. DNA for the CDR3: TGTGCCATCAGTCCCCGGGACAGGGGGGACACTGAAGCTTTCTTT.

This clonotype was detected a few times. This rearrangement joins TRBV25-1 to TRBJ1-1; no definite D call. The CDR3 has 13 residues. Germline loops: CDR1 MGHDK, CDR2 SYGVNS. V lost 1 base, J lost 8 bases, and 11 bases lay in between. The CDR3 loop is CASSEFSAVEAFF. As DNA, the CDR3 is TGTGCCAGCAGTGAATTTTCAGCAGTGGAAGCTTTCTTT.

This clonotype was recorded a few times. The chain combines TRBV20-1 with TRBJ2-7; 7 bases fit TRBD1. After removal of 5 bases from V and 3 bases from J, the junction contained 4 bases not matched to a gene. This CDR3 contains 12 residues. The germline gives CDR1 DFQATT, CDR2 SNEGSKA (reference sequence). The CDR3 DNA reads as TGCAGTGCTCGCCGACAGGGCTACGAGCAGTACTTC. As protein: CSARRQGYEQYF.

The chain links TRBV6-5 to TRBJ2-7; 9 bases fit TRBD1. Germline CDR1 reads MNHEY; CDR2 reads SVGAGI. V gave up 5 bases and J gave up 2 bases; unmatched junction bases: 4. The CDR3 sequence is 14 residues long. The CDR3: CASSDRGEAYEQYF. DNA of the CDR3: TGTGCCAGCAGTGACAGGGGGGAGGCCTACGAGCAGTACTTC.

This chain uses TRBV6-5 with TRBJ1-4; 11 bases are a match to TRBD1. Looked up from germline, CDR1 is MNHEY and CDR2 is SVGAGI. Trimming at V came to 7 bases and at J to 13 bases, leaving 14 bases not matched to a gene. The CDR3 is 15 residues long. The CDR3: CASTTGTGGEKVLFF. The CDR3 DNA sequence: TGTGCCAGCACAACCGGGACAGGGGGGGAGAAAGTACTGTTTTTT.

The chain recombines TRBV11-2 with TRBJ2-5; D gene ambiguous. This CDR3 has 15 amino acids. V was pared by 0 bases and J by 0 bases, with 8 bases between. Germline CDR1 SGHAT, CDR2 FQNNGV. CDR3 sequence (DNA): TGTGCCAGCAGCTTAGATGGGCACTACCAAGAGACCCAGTACTTC. Protein product: CASSLDGHYQETQYF.

This chain uses TRBV6-4 with TRBJ1-5; D not certain. Per the germline V gene, CDR1 is MRHNA and CDR2 is SNTAGT. The length of the CDR3 is 13 residues. V lost 4 bases, J lost 6 bases, and 10 bases lay in between. The CDR3 here is CASSAPVLQPQHF. CDR3 DNA: TGTGCCAGCAGTGCCCCTGTCCTTCAGCCCCAGCATTTT.

Here the CDR3 DNA reads TGTGCCATCAGTGAGCCGGGACAGGGAACAGAGACCCAGTACTTC. As protein: CAISEPGQGTETQYF. The chain links TRBV10-3 to TRBJ2-5; 9 bases fit TRBD1. The V gene's germline CDR1 is ENHRY and CDR2 SYGVKD. The ends lost 2 bases at V and 4 bases at J; junction bases unmatched: 5. This CDR3 comprises 15 residues.

This chain joins TRBV5-5 and TRBJ1-1; possibly TRBD1 for D (6 bases). With 4 bases removed from V and 3 bases from J, the gap between germline ends came to 16 bases. Germline V CDR1 and CDR2: SGHKS, YYEKEE (reference sequence). This CDR3 contains 15 residues. The CDR3 DNA is TGTGCCAGCAGCAGAGCTGACAGGACGTACACTGAAGCTTTCTTT. It encodes CASSRADRTYTEAFF. Filled out from reference TRBV5-5 and TRBJ1-1, the complete variable domain reads DAGVTQSPTHLIKTRGQQVTLRCSPISGHKSVSWYQQVLGQGPQFIFQYYEKEERGRGNFPDRFSARQFPNYSSELNVNALLLGDSALYLCASSRADRTYTEAFFGQGTRLTVV.

The gene calls are TRBV20-1 and TRBJ2-4; the match to TRBD2 covers 10 bases. This CDR3 spans 14 amino acids. Germline CDR1 is DFQATT and CDR2 is SNEGSKA (reference sequence). Losses at the gene ends were 0 bases for V and 7 bases for J; bases not matched to a gene: 3. The DNA of the CDR3 is TGCAGTGCTAGAGAGCTAGCGGGGGTTAACATTCAGTACTTC. As protein: CSARELAGVNIQYF.

The CDR3 sequence: CASSPGDSKNIQYF. In DNA form, the CDR3 reads TGCGCCAGCAGCCCGGGAGACTCCAAAAACATTCAGTACTTC. The rearrangement uses TRBV5-1 and TRBJ2-4; a weak D match, TRBD2 (6 bases). Germline V gene data show CDR1 as SGHRS and CDR2 as YFSETQ. Trimming stripped 4 bases from V and 2 bases from J, with 10 bases between. This CDR3 region has 14 residues.

Details on this clonotype: Germline is not matched at one junction end, which may reflect a read error. This chain connects TRBV20-1 to TRBJ2-1; D is unresolved. The CDR3 is 13 residues long. The V gene's germline CDR1 is DFQATT and CDR2 SNEGSKA (reference sequence). The CDR3 reads CSASRVRNNEQFF. Here the CDR3 DNA reads TGCAGTGCTAGTAGGGTCAGGAACAACGAGCAGTTCTTC.

The chain joins TRBV7-9 to TRBJ2-1; D is uncertain. Germline assignment: CDR1 SEHNR and CDR2 FQNEAQ (reference sequence). V was shortened by 2 bases and J by 8 bases, with 10 bases between the two germline ends. The CDR3 covers 13 residues. CDR3 residues: CASSLKPTYEQFF. As DNA, the CDR3 is TGTGCCAGCAGCTTAAAACCCACCTATGAGCAGTTCTTC.

CDR3 DNA sequence: TGTGCCAGCAGCCCCCCGGACAGGGCGGGCTACACCTTC. As protein: CASSPPDRAGYTF. The J gene is TRBJ1-2, the V gene TRBV6-5; TRBD1 matches 8 bases. The J segment lost 8 bases and the V segment lost 6 bases, leaving 8 bases of the junction unmatched. The CDR3 runs 13 residues. In germline, CDR1 is MNHEY, CDR2 SVGAGI.

The genes are TRBV29-1 and TRBJ2-7, with D perhaps matching TRBD2 (6 bases). The CDR3 runs to 12 residues. V lost 7 bases and J 3 bases, leaving 13 bases between the germline ends. Germline CDR1 SQVTM, CDR2 ANQGSEA. DNA of the CDR3: TGCAGCGCCAAGACTAGTCTCTACGAGCAGTACTTC. It specifies CSAKTSLYEQYF.

The chain combines TRBV20-1 with TRBJ1-1, with D possibly being TRBD1 (5 bases). The CDR3 covers 15 residues. CDR1 and CDR2 from the germline V gene are DFQATT and SNEGSKA (reference sequence). Deletions cut 5 bases from V and 0 bases from J, with 16 bases between. The CDR3 DNA reads TGCAGTGCTGAGAGCGACGGGGGGGTGAACACTGAAGCTTTCTTT. As protein: CSAESDGGVNTEAFF.

This sequence joins TRBV27 and TRBJ1-2; D may be TRBD1 (5 bases). The germline V gene has CDR1 MNHEY and CDR2 SMNVEV (reference sequence). Trimming removed 2 bases from V and 5 bases from J, with 12 bases in between. The CDR3 totals 14 residues. This chain's CDR3 is CASSLQGVGYGYTF. The DNA of the CDR3 is TGTGCCAGCAGTTTACAGGGTGTAGGGTATGGCTACACCTTC.

This chain links TRBV20-1 with TRBJ2-5; 7 bases agree with TRBD2. The J call may be mistaken, given a closer DNA end match to TRBJ2-7. Germline V gene data show CDR1 as DFQATT and CDR2 as SNEGSKA (reference sequence). The CDR3 runs to 14 residues. CDR3 nucleotides: TGCAGTGCTAGAGATGGGGGGAGGGGCGACGAGCAGTACTTC. It yields the protein CSARDGGRGDEQYF.

This chain uses TRBV29-1 with TRBJ2-1, with TRBD1 identical over 9 bases. From germline, CDR1 is SQVTM and CDR2 ANQGSEA. This CDR3 spans 13 amino acids. V lost 6 bases to trimming and J lost 9 bases; unmatched junction nucleotides: 9. The CDR3 region is CSVIMGQGSEQFF. CDR3 coding DNA: TGCAGCGTCATAATGGGACAGGGAAGTGAGCAGTTCTTC.

This clonotype was counted between two and nine times. This chain joins TRBV28 and TRBJ2-1; D gene ambiguous. The CDR3 extends over 16 amino acids. Trimming stripped 6 bases from V and 0 bases from J, with 15 bases between. The germline V gene has CDR1 MDHEN and CDR2 SYDVKM. CDR3 in DNA: TGTGCCAGCAGACGTCCCCTCCCAAGCTCCTACAATGAGCAGTTCTTC. Its protein is CASRRPLPSSYNEQFF.